These 3 T cell receptor beta chains were all obtained from the same sample, sequenced in a study of blood T cell repertoires in COVID-19. Sequencing was performed with immunoSEQ multiplex PCR; in TCRdb, only in-frame clones are kept and a portion is missing. The sample yields 110,000 to 150,000 clones, more than 65% seen once. The sequenced sample was peripheral blood. The source of these receptors is a man aged 55 to 70 with active or convalescent COVID-19.

This clone was observed a few times. The rearrangement links TRBV30 to TRBJ1-6, with 9 bases identical to TRBD1. This CDR3 contains 15 residues. Trimming removed 6 bases from V and 9 bases from J; junction bases left unmatched: 12. From germline, CDR1 is GTSNPN and CDR2 SVGIG (reference sequence). The CDR3 nucleotides are TGTGCCTGCCCTGAAACGGGACAGGGAGGTTCACCCCTCCACTTT. Its translation: CACPETGQGGSPLHF.

V gene TRBV20-1 combines with J gene TRBJ1-1; no definite D call. In germline, CDR1 is DFQATT, CDR2 SNEGSKA (reference sequence). The CDR3 length is 13 residues. The germline V and J ends were trimmed by 3 bases and 9 bases, with 17 bases remaining between them. Here the CDR3 reads CSASLLRAGKAFF. The CDR3 DNA reads TGCAGTGCTAGTTTACTTAGGGCCGGGAAAGCTTTCTTT.

The chain employs TRBV7-9 and TRBJ1-6, with 8 positions matching TRBD1. The CDR3 consists of 14 residues. With V trimmed by 7 bases and J by 10 bases, 9 bases remained unmatched. The germline CDR1 and CDR2 sequences are SEHNR and FQNEAQ (reference sequence). The DNA for the CDR3 is TGTGCCAGCACCTTTACGCAGGGGGCCTCACCCCTCCACTTT. The encoded protein is CASTFTQGASPLHF.